This TCR beta chain stems from a study of T cell repertoires in cytomegalovirus infection. Turning to the study itself: Indications came from public TCR beta signatures; they pointed to CMV infection and to a matching HLA type. Study results and caveats: Clonotypes of TCR beta that were HLA-C-restricted and CMV-specific dominated the ex vivo response. Totalled public TCR beta family frequency picked out people who carried CMV plus the relevant HLA.

Comment on this clonotype: The antigen remains unidentified.

TCRdb passed the reads through MiXCR, listing each CDR3 protein once. The table lists 480,000 or so distinct CDR3 sequences, about 11% of them singletons, with roughly 10% in the top ten. Looked up from germline, CDR1 is MNHEY and CDR2 is SVGAGI. The CDR3 extends over 15 amino acids. V was cut by 0 bases and J by 6 bases, with 11 bases left in between. The specimen sequenced was PBMCs. This clonotype was obtained from a human donor in good health (CMV status not recorded). Some clones in this sample may be carry-over from other donors' samples. The J gene is TRBJ2-2, the V gene TRBV6-5; D possibly corresponds to TRBD1 (5 bases). The CDR3 DNA follows: TGTGCCAGCAGTTACTCGAATGGGGCATCCGGGGAGCTGTTTTTT. Residues: CASSYSNGASGELFF.